Presented here are 10 T cell receptor beta chains from one specimen sequenced in a study of shared clonotypes between healthy human individuals. Repertoires were generated with immunoSEQ multiplex PCR, while TCRdb's copy carries only in-frame clones and drops some. The table has 2.3 million or so clones, more than 85% seen once; the top ten hold 0.35% to 0.5%. Sequences were obtained from naive CD4+ T cells from PBMCs. As for subset: CD45RA+ positively selected. These receptors were taken from a man between 18 and 29 years old in good health. Some clones in this sample may be carry-over from other donors' samples.

This clone turned up a few times. The chain joins TRBV9 to TRBJ1-1, with 7 bases fitting TRBD1. There are 15 residues in the CDR3. The germline V gene has CDR1 SGDLS and CDR2 YYNGEE. V was pared by 3 bases and J by 1 base, with 6 bases of the junction left unmatched. Here the CDR3 DNA reads TGTGCCAGCAGCGGGGGGACAGTGACGAACACTGAAGCTTTCTTT. Translation: CASSGGTVTNTEAFF.

The rearrangement uses TRBV27 and TRBJ1-2; TRBD1 agrees at 7 bases. Looked up from germline, CDR1 is MNHEY and CDR2 is SMNVEV (reference sequence). V lost 6 bases to trimming and J lost 0 bases; unmatched junction nucleotides: 7. The CDR3 has 15 amino acids. This chain's CDR3 is CASSRDRTSNYGYTF. The CDR3 DNA follows: TGTGCCAGCAGCCGGGACAGAACTTCTAACTATGGCTACACCTTC.

The chain recombines TRBV5-1 with TRBJ2-6, with no clear D. With 1 base removed from V and 4 bases from J, the gap between germline ends came to 9 bases. The CDR3 runs to 15 residues. Germline values: CDR1 SGHRS, CDR2 YFSETQ. CDR3 loop: CASSLLRTGANVLTF. CDR3 nucleotides: TGCGCCAGCAGCTTGTTACGGACCGGGGCCAACGTCCTGACTTTC.

A single count supports this clone. The genes are TRBV27 and TRBJ1-5; 12 bases match TRBD1. V lost 5 bases to trimming and J lost 6 bases; unmatched junction nucleotides: 11. The CDR3 has 17 amino acids. Germline-derived CDR1 and CDR2 are MNHEY and SMNVEV (reference sequence). CDR3 sequence: CASSPFPGTGGRQPQHF. CDR3 nucleotides: TGTGCCAGCAGTCCCTTCCCGGGGACAGGGGGCCGTCAGCCCCAGCATTTT.

This chain uses TRBV10-2 with TRBJ1-4, with D unclear. Trimming cost V 8 bases and J 7 bases, with 8 bases left between them. CDR3 size: 11 residues. The V gene's germline CDR1 is WSHSY and CDR2 SAAADI. CDR3 bases: TGCGCCAGCGGGTTCAGTGAAAAACTGTTTTTT. This sequence encodes CASGFSEKLFF.

V usage is TRBV4-3 and J usage is TRBJ2-3; 11 bases map to TRBD2. J was trimmed by 6 bases and V by 1 base; bases with no gene match: 9. Germline-derived CDR1 and CDR2 are LGHNA and YSLEER. The CDR3 has 17 residues. The CDR3 loop reads CASSQGGSLAGGDTQYF. CDR3 nucleotide sequence: TGCGCCAGCAGCCAAGGTGGGAGCCTAGCGGGGGGCGATACGCAGTATTTT.

The V call is TRBV7-2, the J call TRBJ2-5; 8 bases agree with TRBD1. V was pared by 5 bases and J by 4 bases, with 9 bases of the junction left unmatched. There are 15 residues in the CDR3. Germline CDR1 and CDR2: SGHTA and FQGNSA. The CDR3 reads CASSPGQGRRETQYF. The CDR3, as DNA: TGTGCCAGCAGCCCCGGACAGGGCCGGCGAGAGACCCAGTACTTC.

J is TRBJ2-1 and V is TRBV6-1; TRBD1 matches 7 bases. V was clipped by 4 bases and J by 9 bases; unmatched bases: 9. The CDR3 sequence is 14 residues long. CDR1 is MNHNS, CDR2 SASEGT, per germline. As DNA, the CDR3 is TGTGCCAGCAGTGTGAAGGGGGCCGTAGTTGAGCAGTTCTTC. It specifies CASSVKGAVVEQFF.

The rearrangement uses TRBV4-1 and TRBJ1-2; 9 nucleotides agree with TRBD1. Germline assignment: CDR1 MGHRA and CDR2 YSYEKL. The CDR3 runs 17 residues. The V and J ends lost 1 base and 2 bases, in that order; junction bases with no gene match: 8. The CDR3 DNA is TGCGCCAGCAGCCAAGGGCCGGGACAGGGCATCAACTATGGCTACACCTTC. It encodes CASSQGPGQGINYGYTF.

CDR3 nucleotides: TGTGCCAGCAGCTTATTATCGGGAGGGACCACTGAAGCTTTCTTT. It is translated as CASSLLSGGTTEAFF. The chain joins TRBV7-9 to TRBJ1-1; TRBD1 might be the D (5 bases). This CDR3 is 15 amino acids long. CDR1 SEHNR and CDR2 FQNEAQ come from the germline V gene (reference sequence). V lost 2 bases and J lost 4, with 14 bases in between.